This T cell receptor beta chain was documented in a study of blood T cell repertoires in COVID-19. Study details: COVID-19 samples from acute and convalescent phases originated in the United States, Italy and Spain.

Clones were read by immunoSEQ multiplex PCR, and TCRdb kept only the in-frame ones, dropping some. The sample carries around 250,000 clones, about 80% recorded once. This CDR3 contains 14 residues. Germline lookup yields CDR1 SGHRS and CDR2 YFSETQ. Trimming took off 0 bases at V and 2 bases at J, with 9 bases between the two ends. The sample consisted of peripheral blood. This clonotype originated in a man aged 50 to 60 with active or convalescent COVID-19. The chain has TRBV5-1 and TRBJ2-7; tentative D call: TRBD2 (5 bases). Written as DNA, the CDR3 is TGCGCCAGCAGCTTGGACGGACTGCCCTACGAGCAGTACTTC. It yields the protein CASSLDGLPYEQYF.